Listed here is a single TCR beta chain. This sample is part of a study of blood T cell repertoires in COVID-19. Looking at the study overall: T cells, B-cell-depleted T cells, or PBMCs provided the cDNA or gDNA that served as material.

Seattle's cohort entered during active infection and was followed longitudinally. Germline CDR1 and CDR2: SGHTS and YDEGEE. The CDR3 is 16 amino acids. The ends lost 5 bases at V and 3 bases at J; junction bases unmatched: 7. In the original analysis: Scientists estimated how many nucleated cells there were by amplifying reference gene primers. Some clones are missing from TCRdb's copy, which holds only in-frame ones; the method was immunoSEQ multiplex PCR. The DNA gave D and trimming, while V, J and clone size come from that table. There are 100,000 to 150,000 clones in the sample; 70% to 75% occur only once, and about 6.3% lies in the top ten.

The source material was peripheral blood. The chain employs TRBV5-8 and TRBJ2-1; 11 positions match TRBD2. The sequence derives from an elderly man with COVID-19, enrolled during active disease. CDR3 sequence reads: CASSTGTSGHYNEQFF. The CDR3 coding sequence is TGTGCCAGCAGTACCGGGACTAGCGGCCACTACAATGAGCAGTTCTTC.